This T cell receptor beta chain was captured in a study of OX40 agonist ivuxolimab in advanced cancers. Study-wide background: Participants, roughly 80% male, averaged approximately 56 years of age, ranging from roughly 23 to 90.

Sequencing was performed with immunoSEQ multiplex PCR; in TCRdb, only in-frame clones are kept and a portion is missing. The sample holds some 49,000 clones; 60% to 80% are singletons and the top ten take roughly 7.3%. Study-wide points: Among T cells, CD8+ cells averaged more expanded clones than CD4+ cells.

As concerns this clone: No antigen is known for it.

This CDR3 is built from 15 residues. The germline V gene encodes CDR1 SGHNT and CDR2 YYREEE (reference sequence). Trimming removed 5 bases from V and 8 bases from J; junction bases left unmatched: 12. The sample consisted of CD4+ or CD8+ T cells sorted from blood, taken in a trial of the OX40 agonist ivuxolimab. This chain connects TRBV5-4 to TRBJ1-2, with 10 nucleotides matching TRBD1. This TCR came from an adult with an advanced solid tumor such as melanoma, head and neck, liver or kidney cancer. CDR3 region: CASRVPGQGFRGYTF. Written as DNA, the CDR3 is TGTGCCAGCAGAGTACCGGGACAGGGGTTTCGGGGCTACACCTTC.